One sample yielded the 13 T cell receptor beta chains listed below, sequenced in a study of blood T cell repertoires in COVID-19. The repertoire was sequenced with immunoSEQ multiplex PCR; TCRdb's copy has only in-frame clones and lacks some. This sample has approximately 300,000 clones; around 85% occur once, and the top ten carry 1.5% to 2%. The specimen was PBMCs or T cells enriched from blood (not recorded which). These receptors were obtained from a woman aged 30 to 39 who had been exposed to COVID-19.

The table lists this clone with a count of one. The gene calls are TRBV7-2 and TRBJ1-4, with D perhaps matching TRBD1 (5 bases). Trimming took 2 bases from V and 2 from J, leaving 9 bases between them. The CDR3 consists of 15 residues. Germline values: CDR1 SGHTA, CDR2 FQGNSA. The CDR3 here is CASSLQGITNEKLFF. The CDR3 bases are TGTGCCAGCAGCTTACAGGGTATTACTAATGAAAAACTGTTTTTT.

This chain joins TRBV7-8 and TRBJ2-3, with D unclear. The CDR3 is made up of 14 amino acids. Germline CDR1 reads SGHVS; CDR2 reads FQNEAQ. V lost 8 bases and J lost 5, with 17 bases in between. The CDR3 sequence is CASLRRTVVDTQYF. CDR3 in DNA: TGTGCCAGCTTAAGAAGAACAGTTGTAGATACGCAGTATTTT.

The chain joins TRBV7-2 to TRBJ1-1; D uncertain. The CDR3 covers 14 residues. Trimming cost V 1 base and J 4 bases, with 10 bases left between them. Germline CDR1 and CDR2: SGHTA and FQGNSA. The DNA for the CDR3 is TGTGCCAGCAGCTTAGTACGGGAAGGCACTGAAGCTTTCTTT. Amino acid sequence: CASSLVREGTEAFF. The full variable domain, with the rest looked up from reference TRBV7-2 and TRBJ1-1, is GAGVSQSPSNKVTEKGKDVELRCDPISGHTALYWYRQSLGQGLEFLIYFQGNSAPDKSGLPSDRFSAERTGGSVSTLTIQRTQQEDSAVYLCASSLVREGTEAFFGQGTRLTVV.

In the case of this clone: The germline gene is not matched at one end of the junction; a read error may be the cause. The J gene is TRBJ2-1, the V gene TRBV9; 9 positions match TRBD2. The CDR3 contains 15 residues. The germline V gene encodes CDR1 SGDLS and CDR2 YYNGEE. In nucleotides, the CDR3 is TGTGCCCGCAGCGGCGGGCGGGGGGGCTTCGATGAGCAGTTCTTC. Its protein product is CARSGGRGGFDEQFF.

V is TRBV28 and J is TRBJ1-2, with D maybe TRBD1 (6 bases). The CDR3 is made up of 13 amino acids. Germline CDR1 reads MDHEN; CDR2 reads SYDVKM. The V end was cut by 5 bases, the J end by 6 bases, with 13 bases between. CDR3 nucleotides: TGTGCCAGCAGTCCTATTCCAGGGGATGGCTACACCTTC. Translation: CASSPIPGDGYTF.

Here the CDR3 reads CASSLTVRAYYSNQPQHF. CDR3 DNA sequence: TGTGCCAGCAGTTTGACAGTAAGGGCCTACTATAGCAATCAGCCCCAGCATTTT. This chain joins TRBV28 and TRBJ1-5; D perhaps matches TRBD1 (5 bases). CDR1 is MDHEN and CDR2 is SYDVKM in the germline V gene. The CDR3 is 18 amino acids. The germline V and J ends were trimmed by 3 bases and 0 bases, with 18 bases remaining between them.

To note about this clone: Other nucleotide sequences from this sample produce the same CDR3. The CDR3 spells CASSPTGGGSPLHF. CDR3 sequence (DNA): TGTGCCAGCAGCCCGACAGGGGGAGGTTCACCCCTCCACTTT. J is TRBJ1-6 and V is TRBV6-5; 9 nucleotides align to TRBD1. The germline CDR1 and CDR2 sequences are MNHEY and SVGAGI. This CDR3 spans 14 amino acids. J gave up 9 bases and V 6 bases, and 6 bases lay outside the gene matches.

The chain joins TRBV30 to TRBJ1-4; D is unclear. Trimming took off 8 bases at V and 5 bases at J, with 9 bases between the two ends. In germline, CDR1 is GTSNPN, CDR2 SVGIG (reference sequence). The CDR3 sequence is 11 residues long. The CDR3 region is CAGGRNEKLFF. The CDR3, as DNA: TGTGCCGGAGGAAGGAATGAAAAACTGTTTTTT.

V usage is TRBV4-3 and J usage is TRBJ1-2; D not certain. CDR3 length: 14 amino acids. The V end was cut by 0 bases, the J end by 8 bases, with 13 bases between. Looked up from germline, CDR1 is LGHNA and CDR2 is YSLEER. The CDR3 DNA follows: TGCGCCAGCAGCCAAGATAGGGCGGGTGAGGGCTACACCTTC. This translates into CASSQDRAGEGYTF.

This rearrangement joins TRBV7-2 to TRBJ1-1; D is perhaps TRBD1 (5 bases). Germline V gene lookup returns CDR1 SGHTA and CDR2 FQGNSA. The germline V and J ends were trimmed by 3 bases and 1 base, with 9 bases remaining between them. This CDR3 spans 14 amino acids. CDR3: CASSFYGGNTEAFF. CDR3 nucleotide sequence: TGTGCCAGCAGCTTTTACGGGGGGAACACTGAAGCTTTCTTT.

The sample holds a few counts of this clone. CDR3 loop: CASSQLGDTEAFF. CDR3 nucleotides: TGCGCCAGCAGTCAATTAGGGGACACTGAAGCTTTCTTT. The chain carries TRBV23-1 and TRBJ1-1, with D tentatively TRBD1 (5 bases). Being an ORF, TRBV23-1 has a function that is uncertain. The V end lost 1 base, the J end lost 3 bases, and 6 bases lay between the germline ends. The CDR3 has 13 amino acids.

The chain employs TRBV3-1 (or the pseudogene TRBV3-2) and TRBJ2-5; 10 bases fit TRBD2. J lost 6 bases, V lost 3 bases, and 4 bases had no gene match. The CDR3 sequence is 14 residues long. CDR1 is LGHDT, CDR2 YNNKEL, per germline (reference sequence). CDR3 DNA: TGTGCCAGCAGCCACAATAGCGGGGGGCAGACCCAGTACTTC. Its protein product is CASSHNSGGQTQYF.

The chain is built from TRBV28 and TRBJ2-6; TRBD1 aligns across 9 bases. Germline CDR1 MDHEN, CDR2 SYDVKM. This CDR3 region has 17 residues. Trimming cost V 3 bases and J 2 bases; bases outside gene matches: 5. CDR3: CASSFSRDRAGANVLTF. In DNA form, the CDR3 reads TGTGCCAGCAGTTTCTCTAGGGACAGGGCTGGGGCCAACGTCCTGACTTTC. The full variable domain, rest sourced from reference TRBV28 and TRBJ2-6, is DVKVTQSSRYLVKRTGEKVFLECVQDMDHENMFWYRQDPGLGLRLIYFSYDVKMKEKGDIPEGYSVSREKKERFSLILESASTNQTSMYLCASSFSRDRAGANVLTFGAGSRLTVL.